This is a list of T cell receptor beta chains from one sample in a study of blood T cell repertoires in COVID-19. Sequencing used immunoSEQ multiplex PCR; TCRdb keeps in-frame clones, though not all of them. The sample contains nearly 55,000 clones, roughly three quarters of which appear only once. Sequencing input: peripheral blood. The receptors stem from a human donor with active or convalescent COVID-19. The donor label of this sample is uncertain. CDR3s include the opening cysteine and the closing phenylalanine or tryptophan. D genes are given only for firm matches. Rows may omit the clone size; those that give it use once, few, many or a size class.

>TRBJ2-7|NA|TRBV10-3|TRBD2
CAISEPRSSGTSAEQYF
TGTGCCATCAGTGAACCCCGTAGTTCCGGGACTAGCGCCGAGCAGTACTTC
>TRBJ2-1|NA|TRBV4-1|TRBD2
CASSQESGSYNEQFF
TGCGCCAGCAGCCAAGAGAGCGGGAGCTACAATGAGCAGTTCTTC
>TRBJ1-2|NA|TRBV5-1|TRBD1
CASSLGQGAYYGYTF
TGCGCCAGCAGCTTGGGACAGGGAGCGTACTATGGCTACACCTTC
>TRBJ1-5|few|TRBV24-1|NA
CATSEGGQPQHF
TGTGCCACCAGTGAAGGGGGACAGCCCCAGCATTTT
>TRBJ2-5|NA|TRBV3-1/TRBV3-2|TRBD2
CASSQGKASGQETQYF
TGTGCCAGCAGCCAAGGAAAGGCTAGCGGCCAAGAGACCCAGTACTTC
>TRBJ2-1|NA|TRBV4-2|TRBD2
CASSQGLAGGVYEQFF
TGTGCCAGCAGCCAAGGACTAGCGGGAGGGGTCTATGAGCAGTTCTTC
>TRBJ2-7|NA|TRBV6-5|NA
CASRKGQDEQYF
TGTGCCAGCAGAAAGGGGCAGGACGAGCAGTACTTC
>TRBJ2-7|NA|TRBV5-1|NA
CASSYPGAYEQYF
TGCGCCAGCTCCTACCCCGGGGCCTACGAGCAGTACTTC
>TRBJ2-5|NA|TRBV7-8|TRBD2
CASSLRGARSQETQYF
TGTGCCAGCAGCCTGCGGGGGGCCCGTTCCCAAGAGACCCAGTACTTC
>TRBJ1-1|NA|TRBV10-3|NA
CAISLQVNTEAFF
TGTGCCATCAGTTTACAGGTGAACACTGAAGCTTTCTTT
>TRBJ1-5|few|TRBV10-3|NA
CATRQPYSNQPQHF
TGTGCCACCCGACAGCCTTATAGCAATCAGCCCCAGCATTTT
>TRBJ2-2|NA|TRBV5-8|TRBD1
CASSAAGTGFTGELFF
TGTGCCAGCAGCGCAGCCGGGACAGGGTTCACCGGGGAGCTGTTTTTT
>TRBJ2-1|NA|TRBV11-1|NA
CASSALRRAFF
TGTGCCAGCAGTGCCCTTAGGAGGGCTTTCTTC
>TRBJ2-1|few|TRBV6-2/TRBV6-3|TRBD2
CASSYEATGLAGWTSYNEQFF
TGTGCCAGCAGTTACGAAGCCACGGGACTAGCGGGTTGGACCTCCTACAATGAGCAGTTCTTC
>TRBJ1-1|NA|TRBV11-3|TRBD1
CASIDRVNTEAFF
TGTGCCAGCATAGACAGGGTGAACACTGAAGCTTTCTTT
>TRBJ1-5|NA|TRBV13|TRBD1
CASSLGQGYGGNQPQHF
TGTGCCAGCAGCTTAGGACAGGGGTATGGTGGCAATCAGCCCCAGCATTTT
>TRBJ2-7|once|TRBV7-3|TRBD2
CASSPREGYEQYF
TGTGCCAGCAGCCCGCGGGAGGGCTACGAGCAGTACTTC
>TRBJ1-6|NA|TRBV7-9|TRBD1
CASSMFLGQQKNSPLHF
TGTGCCAGCAGCATGTTCCTGGGACAGCAAAAAAATTCACCCCTCCACTTT
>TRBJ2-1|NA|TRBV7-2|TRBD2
CASIRGAGRDEQFF
TGTGCCAGCATTAGAGGGGCAGGGAGGGATGAGCAGTTCTTC
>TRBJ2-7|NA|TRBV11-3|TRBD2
CASSSTSPGLFYEQYF
TGTGCCAGCAGCTCTACTTCCCCGGGACTATTCTACGAGCAGTACTTC
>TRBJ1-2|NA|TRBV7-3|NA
CASSLNREGGYTF
TGTGCCAGCAGCTTAAACAGGGAAGGTGGCTACACCTTC
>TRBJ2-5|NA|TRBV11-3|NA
CASSLGGAGETQYF
TGTGCCAGCAGCTTAGGGGGCGCTGGGGAGACCCAGTACTTC
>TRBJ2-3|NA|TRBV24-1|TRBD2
CATSPRTSGYTDTQYF
TGTGCCACCAGTCCCCGGACTAGCGGGTACACAGATACGCAGTATTTT
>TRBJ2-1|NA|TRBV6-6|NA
CASSPRTTDSEQFF
TGTGCCAGCAGCCCAAGAACCACCGATAGTGAGCAGTTCTTC
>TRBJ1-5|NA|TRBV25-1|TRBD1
CASGETGANQPQHF
TGTGCCAGCGGAGAGACAGGGGCGAATCAGCCCCAGCATTTT
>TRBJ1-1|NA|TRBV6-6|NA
CASTWGGVNTEAFF
TGTGCCAGCACCTGGGGGGGGGTGAACACTGAAGCTTTCTTT
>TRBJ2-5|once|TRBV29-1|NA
CSVGGHGAETQYF
TGCAGCGTTGGAGGTCATGGGGCCGAGACCCAGTACTTC